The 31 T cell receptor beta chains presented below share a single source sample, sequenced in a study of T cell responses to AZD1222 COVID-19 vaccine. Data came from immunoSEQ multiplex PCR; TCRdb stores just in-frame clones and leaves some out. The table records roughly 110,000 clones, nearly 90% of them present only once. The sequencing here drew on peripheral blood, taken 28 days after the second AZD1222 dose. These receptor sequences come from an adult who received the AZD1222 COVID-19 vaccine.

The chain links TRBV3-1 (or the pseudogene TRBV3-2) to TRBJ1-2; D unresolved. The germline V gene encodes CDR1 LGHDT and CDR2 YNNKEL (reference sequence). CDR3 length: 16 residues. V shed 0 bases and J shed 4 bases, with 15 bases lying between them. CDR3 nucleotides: TGTGCCAGCAGCCAAGAATCGGCAGTCGTCGGCTATGGCTACACCTTC. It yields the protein CASSQESAVVGYGYTF.

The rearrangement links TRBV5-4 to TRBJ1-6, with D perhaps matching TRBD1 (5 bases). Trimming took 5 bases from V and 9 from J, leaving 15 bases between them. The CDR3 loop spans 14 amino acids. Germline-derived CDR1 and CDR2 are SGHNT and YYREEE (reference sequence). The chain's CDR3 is CASSSGTLGSPLHF. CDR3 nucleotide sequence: TGTGCCAGCAGTTCCGGGACTCTAGGTTCACCCCTCCACTTT.

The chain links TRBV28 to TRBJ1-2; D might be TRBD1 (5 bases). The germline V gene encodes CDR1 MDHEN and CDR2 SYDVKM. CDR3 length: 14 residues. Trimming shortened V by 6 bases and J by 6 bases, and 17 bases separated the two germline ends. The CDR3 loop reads CASSSPPDSHGYTF. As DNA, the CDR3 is TGTGCCAGCAGCTCCCCTCCCGACAGTCATGGCTACACCTTC.

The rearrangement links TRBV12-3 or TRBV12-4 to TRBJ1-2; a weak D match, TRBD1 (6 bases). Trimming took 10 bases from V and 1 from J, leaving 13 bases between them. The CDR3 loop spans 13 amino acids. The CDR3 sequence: CANAQGFNYGYTF. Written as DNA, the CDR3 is TGTGCCAACGCGCAGGGGTTTAACTATGGCTACACCTTC.

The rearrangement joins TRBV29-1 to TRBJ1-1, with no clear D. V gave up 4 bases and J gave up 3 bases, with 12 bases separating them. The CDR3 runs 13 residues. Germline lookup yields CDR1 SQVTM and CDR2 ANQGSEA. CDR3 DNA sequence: TGCAGCGTTGTTCGGCCGGAGGACACTGAAGCTTTCTTT. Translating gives CSVVRPEDTEAFF.

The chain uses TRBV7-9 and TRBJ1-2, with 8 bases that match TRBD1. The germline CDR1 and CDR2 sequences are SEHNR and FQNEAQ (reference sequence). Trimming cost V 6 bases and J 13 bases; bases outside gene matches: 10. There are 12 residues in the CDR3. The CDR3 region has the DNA TGTGCCAGCAGTCCTCCGGGACAGGACCCCACCTTC. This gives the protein CASSPPGQDPTF. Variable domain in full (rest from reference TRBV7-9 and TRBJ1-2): DTGVSQNPRHKITKRGQNVTFRCDPISEHNRLYWYRQTLGQGPEFLTYFQNEAQLEKSRLLSDRFSAERPKGSFSTLEIQRTEQGDSAMYLCASSPPGQDPTFGSGTRLTVV.

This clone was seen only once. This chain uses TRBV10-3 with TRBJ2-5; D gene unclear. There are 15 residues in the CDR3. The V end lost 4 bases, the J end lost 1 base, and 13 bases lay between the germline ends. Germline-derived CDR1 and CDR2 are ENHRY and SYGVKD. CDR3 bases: TGTGCCATCAGTGCTGCAGGACGGAGCCAAGAGACCCAGTACTTC. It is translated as CAISAAGRSQETQYF.

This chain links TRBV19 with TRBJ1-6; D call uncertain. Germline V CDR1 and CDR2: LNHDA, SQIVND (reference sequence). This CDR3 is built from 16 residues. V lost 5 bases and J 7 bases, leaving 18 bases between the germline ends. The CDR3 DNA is TGTGCCAGTAGTCCTGTAACTGGCCGGGTCAATTCACCCCTCCACTTT. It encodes CASSPVTGRVNSPLHF.

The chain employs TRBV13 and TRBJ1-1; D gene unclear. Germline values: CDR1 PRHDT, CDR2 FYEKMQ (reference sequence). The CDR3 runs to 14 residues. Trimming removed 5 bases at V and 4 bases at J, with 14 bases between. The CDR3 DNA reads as TGTGCCAGCAGCGCGGACGGTGGCGGCACTGAAGCTTTCTTT. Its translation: CASSADGGGTEAFF. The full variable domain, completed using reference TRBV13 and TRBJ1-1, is AAGVIQSPRHLIKEKRETATLKCYPIPRHDTVYWYQQGPGQDPQFLISFYEKMQSDKGSIPDRFSAQQFSDYHSELNMSSLELGDSALYFCASSADGGGTEAFFGQGTRLTVV.

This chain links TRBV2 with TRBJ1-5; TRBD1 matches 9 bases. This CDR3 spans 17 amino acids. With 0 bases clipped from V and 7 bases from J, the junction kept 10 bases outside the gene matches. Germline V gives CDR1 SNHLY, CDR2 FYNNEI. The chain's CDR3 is CASSEALEGQGWQPQHF. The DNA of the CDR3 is TGTGCCAGCAGTGAAGCGCTCGAGGGACAGGGCTGGCAGCCCCAGCATTTT.

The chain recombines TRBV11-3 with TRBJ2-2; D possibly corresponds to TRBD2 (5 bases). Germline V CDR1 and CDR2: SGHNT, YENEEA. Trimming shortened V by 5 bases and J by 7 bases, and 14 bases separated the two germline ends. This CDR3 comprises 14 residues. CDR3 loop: CASSAVGRGGELFF. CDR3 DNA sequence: TGTGCCAGCAGCGCGGTTGGTCGGGGCGGGGAGCTGTTTTTT.

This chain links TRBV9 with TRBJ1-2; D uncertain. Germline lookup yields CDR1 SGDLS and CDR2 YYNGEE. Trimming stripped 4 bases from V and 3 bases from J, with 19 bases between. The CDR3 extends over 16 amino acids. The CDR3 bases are TGTGCCAGCAGCTCCCGTACTGGCTATTGGGACTATGGCTACACCTTC. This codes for CASSSRTGYWDYGYTF. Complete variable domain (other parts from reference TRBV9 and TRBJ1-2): DSGVTQTPKHLITATGQRVTLRCSPRSGDLSVYWYQQSLDQGLQFLIQYYNGEERAKGNILERFSAQQFPDLHSELNLSSLELGDSALYFCASSSRTGYWDYGYTFGSGTRLTVV.

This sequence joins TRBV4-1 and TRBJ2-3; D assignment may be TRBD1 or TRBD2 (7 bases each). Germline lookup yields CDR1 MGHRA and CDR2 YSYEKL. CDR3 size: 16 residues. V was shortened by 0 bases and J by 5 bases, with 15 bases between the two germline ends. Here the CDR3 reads CASSQDWEGAGDTQYF. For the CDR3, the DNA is TGCGCCAGCAGCCAAGATTGGGAGGGGGCCGGAGATACGCAGTATTTT.

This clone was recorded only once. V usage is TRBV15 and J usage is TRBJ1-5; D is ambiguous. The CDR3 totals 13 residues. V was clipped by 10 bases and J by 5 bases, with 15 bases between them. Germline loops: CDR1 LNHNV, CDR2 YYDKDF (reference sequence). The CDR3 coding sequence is TGTGCCAACGGGAAGGTTCAGGATCAGCCCCAGCATTTT. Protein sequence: CANGKVQDQPQHF.

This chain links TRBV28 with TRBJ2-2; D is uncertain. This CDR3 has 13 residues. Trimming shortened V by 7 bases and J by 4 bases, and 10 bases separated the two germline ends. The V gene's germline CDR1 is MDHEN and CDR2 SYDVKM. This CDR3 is CASTLWGTGELFF. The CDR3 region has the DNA TGTGCCAGCACCCTGTGGGGCACCGGGGAGCTGTTTTTT. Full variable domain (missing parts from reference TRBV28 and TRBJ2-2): DVKVTQSSRYLVKRTGEKVFLECVQDMDHENMFWYRQDPGLGLRLIYFSYDVKMKEKGDIPEGYSVSREKKERFSLILESASTNQTSMYLCASTLWGTGELFFGEGSRLTVL.

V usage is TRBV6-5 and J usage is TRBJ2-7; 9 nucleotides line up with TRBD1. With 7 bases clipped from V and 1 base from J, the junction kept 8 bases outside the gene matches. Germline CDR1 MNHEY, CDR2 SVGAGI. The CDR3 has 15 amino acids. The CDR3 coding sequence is TGTGCCAGCACCCCAGGGGGGACAGGGTCCTACGAGCAGTACTTC. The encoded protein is CASTPGGTGSYEQYF.

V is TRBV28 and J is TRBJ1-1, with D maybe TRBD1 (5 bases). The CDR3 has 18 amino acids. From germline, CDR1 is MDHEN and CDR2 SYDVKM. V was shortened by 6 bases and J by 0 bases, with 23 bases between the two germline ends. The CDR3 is CASSQLSGKTRMNTEAFF. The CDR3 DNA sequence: TGTGCCAGCAGCCAATTGTCAGGGAAAACCCGGATGAACACTGAAGCTTTCTTT. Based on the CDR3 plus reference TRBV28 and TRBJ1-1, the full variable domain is DVKVTQSSRYLVKRTGEKVFLECVQDMDHENMFWYRQDPGLGLRLIYFSYDVKMKEKGDIPEGYSVSREKKERFSLILESASTNQTSMYLCASSQLSGKTRMNTEAFFGQGTRLTVV.

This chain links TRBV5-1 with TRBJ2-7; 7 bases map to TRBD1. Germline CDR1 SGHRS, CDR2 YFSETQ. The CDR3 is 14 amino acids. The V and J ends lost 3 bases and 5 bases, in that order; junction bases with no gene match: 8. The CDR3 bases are TGCGCCAGCAGCTGGCTCTCCGGGACAGACGAGCAGTACTTC. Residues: CASSWLSGTDEQYF. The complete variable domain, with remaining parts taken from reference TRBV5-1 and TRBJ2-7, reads KAGVTQTPRYLIKTRGQQVTLSCSPISGHRSVSWYQQTPGQGLQFLFEYFSETQRNKGNFPGRFSGRQFSNSRSEMNVSTLELGDSALYLCASSWLSGTDEQYFGPGTRLTVT.

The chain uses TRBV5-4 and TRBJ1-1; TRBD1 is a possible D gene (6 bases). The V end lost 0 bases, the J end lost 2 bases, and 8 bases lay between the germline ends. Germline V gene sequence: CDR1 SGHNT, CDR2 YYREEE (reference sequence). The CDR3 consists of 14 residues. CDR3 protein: CASSLAGGNTEAFF. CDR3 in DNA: TGTGCCAGCAGCTTGGCCGGGGGCAACACTGAAGCTTTCTTT.

CDR3 sequence: CATKRTANTGELFF. The CDR3 region has the DNA TGTGCCACAAAACGGACGGCGAACACCGGGGAGCTGTTTTTT. This chain connects TRBV6-5 to TRBJ2-2; no definite D call. Germline lookup yields CDR1 MNHEY and CDR2 SVGAGI. This CDR3 region has 14 residues. The V and J ends lost 10 bases and 0 bases respectively, with 12 bases between them.

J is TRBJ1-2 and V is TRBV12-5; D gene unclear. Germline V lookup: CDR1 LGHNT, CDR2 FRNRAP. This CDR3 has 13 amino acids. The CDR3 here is CDRNQPIFYGYTF. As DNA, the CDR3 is TGTGACCGAAATCAACCCATTTTCTATGGCTACACCTTC. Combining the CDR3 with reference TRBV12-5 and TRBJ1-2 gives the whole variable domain DARVTQTPRHKVTEMGQEVTMRCQPILGHNTVFWYRQTMMQGLELLAYFRNRAPLDDSGMPKDRFSAEMPDATLATLKIQPSEPRDSAVYFCDRNQPIFYGYTFGSGTRLTVV.

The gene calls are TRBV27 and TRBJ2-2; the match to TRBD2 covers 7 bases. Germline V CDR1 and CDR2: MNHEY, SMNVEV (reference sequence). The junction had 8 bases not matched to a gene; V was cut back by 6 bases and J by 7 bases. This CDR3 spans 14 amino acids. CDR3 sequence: CASRTTSINGELFF. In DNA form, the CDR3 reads TGTGCCAGCAGGACGACTAGCATCAACGGGGAGCTGTTTTTT.

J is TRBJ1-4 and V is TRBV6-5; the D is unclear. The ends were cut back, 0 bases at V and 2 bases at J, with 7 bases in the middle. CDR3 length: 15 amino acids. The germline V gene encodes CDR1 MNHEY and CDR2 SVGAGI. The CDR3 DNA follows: TGTGCCAGCAGTTACTCGGGAGTGACTAATGAAAAACTGTTTTTT. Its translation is CASSYSGVTNEKLFF.

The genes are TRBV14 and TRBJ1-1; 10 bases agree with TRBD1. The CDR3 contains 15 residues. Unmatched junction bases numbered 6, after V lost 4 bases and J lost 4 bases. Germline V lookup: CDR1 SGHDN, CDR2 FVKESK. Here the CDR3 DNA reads TGTGCCAGCAGCCTCCTTAGGACAGGGGGCACTGAAGCTTTCTTT. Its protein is CASSLLRTGGTEAFF.

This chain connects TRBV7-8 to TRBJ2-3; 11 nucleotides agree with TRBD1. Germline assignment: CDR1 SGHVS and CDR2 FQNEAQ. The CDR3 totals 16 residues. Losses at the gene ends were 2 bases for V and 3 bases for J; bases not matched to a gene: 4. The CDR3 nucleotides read TGTGCCAGCAGCTTAAGGACAGGGGGCCGGACAGATACGCAGTATTTT. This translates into CASSLRTGGRTDTQYF.

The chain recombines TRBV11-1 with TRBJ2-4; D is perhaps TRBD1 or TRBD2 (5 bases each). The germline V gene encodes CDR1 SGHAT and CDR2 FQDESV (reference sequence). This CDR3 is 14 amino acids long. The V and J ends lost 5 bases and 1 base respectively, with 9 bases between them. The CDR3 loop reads CASSPWGAKNIQYF. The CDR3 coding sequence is TGTGCCAGCAGCCCTTGGGGGGCCAAAAACATTCAGTACTTC. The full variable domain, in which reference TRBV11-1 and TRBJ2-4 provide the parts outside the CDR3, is EAEVAQSPRYKITEKSQAVAFWCDPISGHATLYWYRQILGQGPELLVQFQDESVVDDSQLPKDRFSAERLKGVDSTLKIQPAELGDSAMYLCASSPWGAKNIQYFGAGTRLSVL.

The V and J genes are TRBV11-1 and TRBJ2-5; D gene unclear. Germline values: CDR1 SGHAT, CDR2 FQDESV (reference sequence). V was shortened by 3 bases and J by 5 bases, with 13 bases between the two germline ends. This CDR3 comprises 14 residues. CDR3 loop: CASSFSDGGETQYF. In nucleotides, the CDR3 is TGTGCCAGCAGCTTCTCGGACGGTGGGGAGACCCAGTACTTC.

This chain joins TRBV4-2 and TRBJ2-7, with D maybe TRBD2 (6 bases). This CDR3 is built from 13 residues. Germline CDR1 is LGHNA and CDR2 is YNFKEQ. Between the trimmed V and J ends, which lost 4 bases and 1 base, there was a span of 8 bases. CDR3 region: CASSRDSSYEQYF. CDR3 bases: TGTGCCAGCAGCCGGGACTCGTCCTACGAGCAGTACTTC.

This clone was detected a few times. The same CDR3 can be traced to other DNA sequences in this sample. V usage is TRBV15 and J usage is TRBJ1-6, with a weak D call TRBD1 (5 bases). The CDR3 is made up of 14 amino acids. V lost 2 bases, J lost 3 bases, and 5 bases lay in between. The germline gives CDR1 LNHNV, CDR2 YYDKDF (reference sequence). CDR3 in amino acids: CATSRQGYNSPLHF. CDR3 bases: TGTGCCACCAGCAGACAGGGCTATAATTCACCCCTCCACTTT.

The CDR3 region is CASTRVRGTEAFF. The CDR3, as DNA: TGTGCCAGCACTAGGGTGAGGGGCACTGAAGCTTTCTTT. The V gene is TRBV25-1, the J gene TRBJ1-1; D is perhaps TRBD1 (5 bases). The CDR3 loop spans 13 amino acids. Trimming removed 7 bases at V and 4 bases at J, with 13 bases between. Germline loops: CDR1 MGHDK, CDR2 SYGVNS.

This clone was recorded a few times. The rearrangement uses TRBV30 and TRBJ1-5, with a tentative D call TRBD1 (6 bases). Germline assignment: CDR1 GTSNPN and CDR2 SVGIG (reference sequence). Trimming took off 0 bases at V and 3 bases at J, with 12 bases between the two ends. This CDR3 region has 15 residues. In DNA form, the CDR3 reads TGTGCCTGGAGTGTAGGGGGAATCTACAATCAGCCCCAGCATTTT. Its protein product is CAWSVGGIYNQPQHF.